What follows are 32 T cell receptor beta chains derived from one specimen sequenced in a study of patients and donors after allogeneic stem cell transplantation. TCRdb recomputed calls from the RT-PCR reads with MiXCR, one row per CDR3 protein. This sample yields about 400,000 distinct CDR3 sequences, of which under 20% are seen a single time; just over 7% belongs to the top ten. Specimen: blood, either unsorted or a sorted T cell fraction (not recorded which). These receptors came from a human donor who was either an allogeneic HSCT recipient or a stem cell or donor lymphocyte infusion donor (not recorded which). It is not recorded whose cells these are; they may come from a transplant donor.

This clonotype has more than one count but fewer than ten. The chain recombines TRBV11-2 with TRBJ2-5; D gene unclear. The V end was cut by 0 bases, the J end by 5 bases, with 10 bases between. Germline V gene sequence: CDR1 SGHAT, CDR2 FQNNGV. The CDR3 is 14 residues long. The DNA for the CDR3 is TGTGCCAGCAGCTTAGAGCTAGTCCAGGAGACCCAGTACTTC. Protein: CASSLELVQETQYF.

Only a few counts were recorded for this clonotype. The chain combines TRBV7-9 with TRBJ2-7; tentatively, D is TRBD2 (5 bases). V was shortened by 5 bases and J by 3 bases, with 14 bases between the two germline ends. This CDR3 has 14 residues. Germline CDR1 is SEHNR and CDR2 is FQNEAQ (reference sequence). The CDR3 here is CASSLVGVGYEQYF. CDR3 nucleotides: TGTGCCAGCAGCCTAGTCGGGGTAGGCTACGAGCAGTACTTC.

V is TRBV5-1 and J is TRBJ1-2; 12 bases line up with TRBD1. The CDR3 is 18 residues long. From germline, CDR1 is SGHRS and CDR2 YFSETQ. J was trimmed by 1 base and V by 2 bases; bases with no gene match: 9. CDR3 nucleotide sequence: TGCGCCAGCAGCTTCACCGGGACAGGGGGCGCCGATAACTATGGCTACACCTTC. Its translation: CASSFTGTGGADNYGYTF.

The chain joins TRBV10-3 to TRBJ1-5; TRBD1 is a possible D gene (6 bases). This CDR3 has 13 amino acids. CDR1 is ENHRY and CDR2 is SYGVKD in the germline V gene. V lost 10 bases and J 6 bases, leaving 16 bases between the germline ends. This CDR3 reads CASRGDSAQPQHF. DNA for the CDR3: TGTGCCAGCAGGGGAGATTCTGCTCAGCCCCAGCATTTT.

This clonotype was seen a handful of times. In DNA, the CDR3 is TGTGCCAGCAGCCAATCTCTAGTCAGCGGTGAGAGGGAGCAGTTCTTC. It translates to CASSQSLVSGEREQFF. V gene TRBV3-1 combines with J gene TRBJ2-1; D may be TRBD2 (5 bases). Germline CDR1 LGHDT, CDR2 YNNKEL (reference sequence). The CDR3 is 16 amino acids. V dropped 2 bases and J dropped 10 bases, with 21 bases sitting between them.

The sample holds a few counts of this clonotype. The V gene is TRBV6-4, the J gene TRBJ2-1; 10 bases line up with TRBD1. CDR1 and CDR2 from the germline V gene are MRHNA and SNTAGT. The CDR3 spans 16 residues. Unmatched junction bases numbered 10, after V lost 7 bases and J lost 4 bases. The CDR3 DNA is TGTGCCAGCACCGAAAGCGGACAGGGGGGGTACAATGAGCAGTTCTTC. Protein: CASTESGQGGYNEQFF.

The chain couples TRBV7-7 to TRBJ2-1, with TRBD2 matching 9 bases. V lost 4 bases and J lost 7; bases outside the gene matches: 8. Germline lookup yields CDR1 SSHAT and CDR2 FNYEAQ (reference sequence). The CDR3 runs 15 residues. DNA of the CDR3: TGTGCCAGCAGCTCCGGGACTAGCCACATTAATGAGCAGTTCTTC. Amino acid sequence: CASSSGTSHINEQFF.

The V call is TRBV20-1, the J call TRBJ1-2; 7 bases map to TRBD1. The CDR3 is 12 amino acids. Trimming at V came to 5 bases and at J to 5 bases, leaving 5 bases not matched to a gene. Germline V gene data show CDR1 as DFQATT and CDR2 as SNEGSKA (reference sequence). The DNA of the CDR3 is TGCAGTGCTCTCCGGGACAGTTATGGCTACACCTTC. The encoded protein is CSALRDSYGYTF.

The chain joins TRBV27 to TRBJ2-6; D is unclear. The CDR3 length is 15 residues. Trimming shortened V by 1 base and J by 3 bases, and 7 bases separated the two germline ends. Germline V gene data show CDR1 as MNHEY and CDR2 as SMNVEV (reference sequence). The CDR3 nucleotides are TGTGCCAGCAGTTTATTGAGTGGTGGGGCCAACGTCCTGACTTTC. Its translation is CASSLLSGGANVLTF.

This sequence joins TRBV25-1 and TRBJ2-1; possibly TRBD2 for D (6 bases). CDR1 is MGHDK and CDR2 is SYGVNS in the germline V gene. V shed 1 base and J shed 7 bases, with 20 bases lying between them. This CDR3 comprises 17 residues. The CDR3 coding sequence is TGTGCCAGCAGTGAATTTACATCGGCACTCCGGGGGAATGAGCAGTTCTTC. This codes for CASSEFTSALRGNEQFF. The full variable domain, rest sourced from reference TRBV25-1 and TRBJ2-1, is EADIYQTPRYLVIGTGKKITLECSQTMGHDKMYWYQQDPGMELHLIHYSYGVNSTEKGDLSSESTVSRIRTEHFPLTLESARPSHTSQYLCASSEFTSALRGNEQFFGPGTRLTVL.

This clonotype was seen a handful of times. The chain has TRBV9 and TRBJ2-5; 7 nucleotides match TRBD1. The junction had 4 bases not matched to a gene; V was cut back by 2 bases and J by 0 bases. The germline CDR1 and CDR2 sequences are SGDLS and YYNGEE. The CDR3 is made up of 15 amino acids. CDR3 DNA: TGTGCCAGCAGCGTCCGGGACAGTTACCAAGAGACCCAGTACTTC. Its translation is CASSVRDSYQETQYF.

The V call is TRBV5-1, the J call TRBJ2-1; 7 nucleotides agree with TRBD1. The ends lost 0 bases at V and 6 bases at J; junction bases unmatched: 0. Germline CDR1 is SGHRS and CDR2 is YFSETQ. The CDR3 extends over 13 amino acids. The CDR3 region is CASSLGDSNEQFF. As DNA, the CDR3 is TGCGCCAGCAGCTTGGGGGACAGCAATGAGCAGTTCTTC.

This clonotype was seen a few times. The chain has TRBV20-1 and TRBJ1-1; D unclear. Germline V gives CDR1 DFQATT, CDR2 SNEGSKA (reference sequence). This CDR3 is 13 amino acids long. V was pared by 1 base and J by 1 base, with 7 bases between. The CDR3 is CSARVPQNTEAFF. For the CDR3, the DNA is TGCAGTGCTAGAGTCCCTCAGAACACTGAAGCTTTCTTT.

This clonotype was seen a few times. The chain uses TRBV7-3 and TRBJ2-7; D uncertain. The CDR3 consists of 15 residues. Germline V gene sequence: CDR1 SGHTA, CDR2 FQGTGA. V lost 1 base to trimming and J lost 1 base, with 11 bases between them. CDR3 DNA sequence: TGTGCCAGCAGCTTAAGGCCGGGTCCATCCTACGAGCAGTACTTC. This translates into CASSLRPGPSYEQYF.

This clonotype was observed a handful of times. The chain is built from TRBV24-1 and TRBJ2-5; a weak D match, TRBD1 (6 bases). Germline-derived CDR1 and CDR2 are KGHDR and SFDVKD. The CDR3 loop spans 15 amino acids. Trimming removed 3 bases from V and 4 bases from J, with 14 bases in between. The CDR3 is CATSDPTGWRETQYF. The DNA of the CDR3 is TGTGCCACCAGTGATCCTACAGGGTGGCGAGAGACCCAGTACTTC.

V is TRBV4-3 and J is TRBJ1-1, with D possibly matching TRBD1 (6 bases). The V and J ends lost 1 base and 1 base respectively, with 10 bases between them. Germline V gene data show CDR1 as LGHNA and CDR2 as YSLEER. This CDR3 is built from 15 residues. Written as DNA, the CDR3 is TGCGCCAGCAGCCAAGGGGGGGCGAGGAACACTGAAGCTTTCTTT. Its protein is CASSQGGARNTEAFF.

In its sample, this clonotype was seen a few times. The chain is built from TRBV18 and TRBJ1-2, with TRBD1 identical over 8 bases. Germline CDR1 and CDR2: KGHSH and LQKENI. V gave up 4 bases and J gave up 4 bases; unmatched junction bases: 14. This CDR3 has 17 amino acids. CDR3 coding DNA: TGTGCCAGCTCACTTGGCCCAACTGGACAGGGAGGCTATGGCTACACCTTC. This translates into CASSLGPTGQGGYGYTF.

The J gene is TRBJ1-6, the V gene TRBV7-2, with D unclear. Per germline, CDR1 SGHTA and CDR2 FQGNSA. The V end was cut by 1 base, the J end by 13 bases, with 14 bases between. This CDR3 spans 14 amino acids. The CDR3 DNA follows: TGTGCCAGCAGCTTAGAAGGACGGCTCCCGCCCCTCCACTTT. This sequence encodes CASSLEGRLPPLHF.

J is TRBJ1-5 and V is TRBV30; D unresolved. V lost 5 bases and J lost 5, with 13 bases in between. The CDR3 is 13 amino acids. Germline CDR1 is GTSNPN and CDR2 is SVGIG (reference sequence). In DNA form, the CDR3 reads TGTGCCTGGGGGCACGGTAGGGATCAGCCCCAGCATTTT. Translating it yields CAWGHGRDQPQHF.

The V gene is TRBV9, the J gene TRBJ2-5; D may be TRBD1 or TRBD2 (5 bases each). Trimming pared 3 bases from V and 2 bases from J, leaving 11 bases between. CDR1 is SGDLS, CDR2 YYNGEE, per germline. The CDR3 has 14 residues. The CDR3 reads CASSAGTTQETQYF. The CDR3, as DNA: TGTGCCAGCAGCGCCGGGACCACGCAAGAGACCCAGTACTTC.

The V call is TRBV4-3, the J call TRBJ2-7, with D maybe TRBD2 (5 bases). Trimming removed 4 bases at V and 3 bases at J, with 22 bases between. The length of the CDR3 is 17 residues. Germline loops: CDR1 LGHNA, CDR2 YSLEER. The chain's CDR3 is CASSLLLLRDNRYEQYF. Here the CDR3 DNA reads TGCGCCAGCAGCCTTCTACTTCTCCGGGATAATCGCTACGAGCAGTACTTC.

Only a few counts were recorded for this clonotype. CDR3 loop: CASSLGQGLSEQYF. CDR3 sequence (DNA): TGTGCCAGCAGCTTAGGTCAGGGGCTTTCCGAGCAGTACTTC. J is TRBJ2-7 and V is TRBV7-6; D might be TRBD1 (6 bases). V was pared by 1 base and J by 6 bases, with 13 bases between. The CDR3 consists of 14 residues. Germline V gene data show CDR1 as SGHVS and CDR2 as FNYEAQ.

CDR3 amino acids: CASSLEGRGADTQYF. DNA of the CDR3: TGTGCCAGCAGTCTGGAGGGGAGGGGGGCAGATACGCAGTATTTT. The V gene is TRBV6-4, the J gene TRBJ2-3; maybe TRBD2 (7 bases). V was cut by 5 bases and J by 4 bases, with 16 bases left in between. This CDR3 contains 15 residues. Per germline, CDR1 MRHNA and CDR2 SNTAGT.

This clonotype appeared many times. The chain uses TRBV20-1 and TRBJ2-5; D is perhaps TRBD1 (5 bases). There are 14 residues in the CDR3. Between the trimmed V and J ends, which lost 6 bases and 5 bases, there was a span of 19 bases. Germline-derived CDR1 and CDR2 are DFQATT and SNEGSKA (reference sequence). CDR3 region: CSATSRVARETQYF. For the CDR3, the DNA is TGCAGTGCGACCTCCAGGGTAGCTCGGGAGACCCAGTACTTC.

The chain links TRBV18 to TRBJ1-1; possible D gene TRBD1, 5 bases. V lost 3 bases, J lost 4 bases, and 18 bases lay in between. This CDR3 is 16 amino acids long. In germline, CDR1 is KGHSH, CDR2 LQKENI. This CDR3 is CASSPVSDRPLTEAFF. The CDR3 DNA is TGTGCCAGCTCACCGGTGAGCGACAGACCGCTCACTGAAGCTTTCTTT.

This clonotype was recorded many times. The chain links TRBV9 to TRBJ2-7; a possible D gene is TRBD1 (5 bases). Germline CDR1 SGDLS, CDR2 YYNGEE. V gave up 0 bases and J gave up 3 bases, with 13 bases separating them. This CDR3 contains 15 residues. The CDR3 bases are TGTGCCAGCAGCGTAGGGGGTGCAGGGAACTACGAGCAGTACTTC. It yields the protein CASSVGGAGNYEQYF.

The chain recombines TRBV6-5 with TRBJ2-1; D not certain. The CDR3 loop spans 15 amino acids. CDR1 is MNHEY and CDR2 is SVGAGI in the germline V gene. Trimming cost V 4 bases and J 8 bases, with 18 bases left between them. The CDR3 spells CASSSILDAAYEQFF. CDR3 in DNA: TGTGCCAGCAGTTCCATTTTAGACGCGGCCTATGAGCAGTTCTTC.

The sample holds many counts of this clonotype. The J gene is TRBJ2-5, the V gene TRBV12-3 or TRBV12-4; 7 nucleotides match TRBD1. The CDR3 sequence is 15 residues long. Germline trimming cut 2 bases from V and 7 bases from J; bases unmatched to any gene: 10. The CDR3 sequence: CASSLRGGANRTQYF. The CDR3 DNA sequence: TGTGCCAGCAGTTTACGAGGGGGCGCAAATAGGACCCAGTACTTC.

This clonotype was found a few times. This chain links TRBV29-1 with TRBJ1-1; D perhaps matches TRBD1 (5 bases). Germline assignment: CDR1 SQVTM and CDR2 ANQGSEA. The CDR3 is 13 amino acids. V shed 3 bases and J shed 0 bases, with 8 bases lying between them. The CDR3 sequence: CSVETEMNTEAFF. The CDR3 region has the DNA TGCAGCGTTGAGACAGAGATGAACACTGAAGCTTTCTTT.

This clonotype was recorded a few times. V gene TRBV4-1 combines with J gene TRBJ2-3; no definite D call. Germline V lookup: CDR1 MGHRA, CDR2 YSYEKL. The CDR3 extends over 14 amino acids. Trimming removed 1 base at V and 1 base at J, with 6 bases between. CDR3 sequence reads: CASSQVSGTDTQYF. CDR3 bases: TGCGCCAGCAGCCAAGTATCGGGCACAGATACGCAGTATTTT.

CDR3 nucleotides: TGCGCCAGCAGCCAAGTTTTGGGGAGGCTTAGCTCCTACGAGCAGTACTTC. Translating it yields CASSQVLGRLSSYEQYF. The rearrangement joins TRBV4-1 to TRBJ2-7; TRBD2 might be the D (6 bases). This CDR3 is 17 amino acids long. Germline CDR1 reads MGHRA; CDR2 reads YSYEKL. V was trimmed by 1 base and J by 0 bases, leaving 16 bases between them.

CDR3 residues: CASSVSGRSNEQFF. For the CDR3, the DNA is TGTGCCAGCAGTGTTAGCGGGAGGTCGAATGAGCAGTTCTTC. The chain employs TRBV6-1 and TRBJ2-1, with 10 bases lining up with TRBD2. CDR3 length equals 14 residues. Germline V lookup: CDR1 MNHNS, CDR2 SASEGT. V gave up 4 bases and J gave up 7 bases; unmatched junction bases: 4.